This T cell receptor beta chain was recorded in a study of blood T cells in healthy people across ages. V lost 5 bases and J 5 bases, leaving 11 bases between the germline ends. This CDR3 has 13 amino acids. The germline V gene has CDR1 KGHDR and CDR2 SFDVKD. With a J-beta primer mix and a sample-barcoded 5' primer, a second PCR ran 7 to 11 cycles. Using its own MiXCR run on the 5' RACE reads, TCRdb lists one record per CDR3 protein. The sample lists 800,000 to 950,000 distinct CDR3 sequences; 25% to 35% were seen once. This clonotype appeared a few times. This same sample was also taken into another study, of T cells of mothers and their children.

Sequencing used blood. The chain is built from TRBV24-1 and TRBJ2-5; D remains ambiguous. This sequence originates from a woman aged 35 to 49 in good health. The DNA of the CDR3 is TGTGCCACCAGTGGCCCTCCGAGGGAGACCCAGTACTTC. Encoded protein: CATSGPPRETQYF.